This record looks at one T cell receptor (beta chain) sequence and its context. Its antigen specificity is not known. At the DNA level, this CDR3 is encoded by other sequences in the same sample as well. This record belongs to a study of cytomegalovirus exposure and HLA in healthy donors (dated by TCRdb to 2016 to 2017). Concerning the study at large: In an earlier analysis of 550 to 750 of the donors, around 300 Gb of sequence data and some 100 million unique TCR beta sequences from 180 million or so T cells were reported. Roughly 300 gigabases of sequencing data and 78 million or so unique TCR sequences were included in an early release covering over 600 HLA-typed donors. Of the 300 to 500 genotyped donors, 75% to 85% were placed in the genetic ancestry cluster associated with self-reported Caucasian donors. The study aimed to test whether cataloging public T cell receptors could reveal signatures of past pathogen exposure. The T cell repertoires of about 700 subjects were profiled by immunosequencing and related to cytomegalovirus serostatus. A separate validation cohort of 100 to 150 different subjects was used in addition to the 666-subject first cohort. To predict cytomegalovirus infection status, the study brought together high-throughput TCR immunosequencing, statistical association of individual TCRs with disease status, and machine learning. In a later analysis, previously published TCR beta repertoires from more than 500 donors were re-analyzed and high-resolution HLA genotyping was added so that TCR occurrence patterns could be studied. Rather than using new phenotypic data, the later analysis identified candidate immune exposures from TCR beta sequences and from how often those sequences occurred across donors. To decide whether each TCR beta V gene segment behaved as functional or pseudogenic, an earlier analysis of approximately 590 of the donors relied on high-throughput TCR beta sequencing. Donor age, sex, ethnicity and CMV serostatus were compiled together with the repertoire data. A later genetic analysis used genome-wide SNP genotypes for about three fifths of the roughly 700 donors, treating that subset as a discovery cohort. Every discovery cohort repertoire had been produced on one sequencing platform. HLA typing covered class I and class II loci at four-digit resolution. The number of typed donors differed by locus: about 620-630 for A, B, C, DRB1 and DQB1; approximately 520 for DQA1; approximately 610 for DPA1; and some 430 for DPB1. Five DR-DQ haplotypes were treated as single units for association and clustering because of strong linkage in the cohort. Among around 400 genotyped donors of the cohort, an average of approximately 200,000 unique TCR beta nucleotide sequences was sequenced per donor, of which 15% to 20% were non-productive. What the work shows at the level of the full study, not this receptor alone: HLA typing was unavailable for some donors at each locus, so association tests used only the typed subset. Strong co-occurrence of HLA alleles, especially DR and DQ, made assigning TCR associations to individual alleles difficult. Because counts were too low, 15 or so rarely observed V segments, including chromosome 9 orphons, were excluded from the earlier analysis of fewer than 650 of the donors. Compared with the approximately 720-donor mean, donors in an Asian-associated ancestry cluster had fewer N-insertions in productive TCRs, according to a later genetic analysis. A further reported finding was that TCR beta sequences accurately predicted the HLA-A and HLA-B alleles for most subjects in the first cohort. In a later analysis, the rate of TCR association differed among HLA loci, with DRB1 alleles having the most associated TCRs and HLA-C alleles having the fewest. For the cohort, immune exposure information was limited to CMV serostatus. The sequencing pipeline was judged likely to have produced a cluster of highly shared sequence variants as a technical artifact. Most TCR sequences were observed very rarely across donors, whereas some public TCRs were present in many individuals. A later analysis found that most CMV-associated TCR beta chains appeared HLA-restricted, with HLA associations seemingly driven largely by CMV exposure. Broadly in line with IMGT annotations, most TCR beta V segments showed up in productive rearrangements about 90% or about 30% of the time in an earlier analysis of several hundred of the donors. In a later genetic analysis, a missense DCLRE1C variant was associated with V-gene and J-gene trimming of TCR beta chains, and the association was replicated in an independent cohort. It was suggested by the authors that the approach could potentially be generalized to other disease states and immunological phenotypes. Because the 87-base-pair reads could not distinguish some IMGT-functional V segments, including TRBV6-2 and TRBV6-3, those segments were excluded. Only TCR beta chains were sequenced in this cohort, and the absence of alpha or paired-chain data limited detectable features. According to a later analysis, parvovirus B19, influenza, CMV and Epstein-Barr virus appeared linked to several top co-occurrence clusters. Cytomegalovirus status was reported to be diagnosed by the classifier with high specificity and sensitivity in both the original and validation cohorts. In vitro tests confirmed that three of the cytomegalovirus-associated TCR beta chains recognize cytomegalovirus antigens. Linkage disequilibrium might explain the correlated functional status among segregating V segments, but an unknown experimental factor could not be ruled out. A total of 150 or so TCR beta chains were listed by the study as associated with cytomegalovirus. In a later analysis, HLA-associated TCR beta chains showed more clonal expansion and lower generation probabilities than non-associated chains that were equally common. At a false discovery rate of 0.05, a later analysis linked some 17,000 TCR beta sequences to specific HLA alleles. The presence/absence analyses assumed that sequencing depth was roughly uniform across donors, and that assumption may not be true.

In total, approximately 690 healthy bone marrow donors made up the cohort. All cohort members were sampled while nominally healthy, although unrecorded immune exposures were likely present. The donor was CMV seropositive and was included in the group of 250 to 300 seropositive cohort members. A peripheral blood sample was collected from each donor, and TCR beta sequencing was performed on peripheral blood mononuclear cells. The Qiagen DNeasy Blood Extraction Kit was used to extract genomic DNA from the blood cell samples. The method behind the library was the immunoSEQ multiplex PCR assay. A mixture of 60 forward primers for TCR Vbeta segments and 13 reverse primers for TCR Jbeta segments was used in the multiplex PCR. Amplification of the CDR3 region of rearranged TCR beta genes was performed with a multiplex PCR assay on genomic DNA. Amplified TCR beta libraries were sequenced as 87-base-pair reads on the Illumina HiSeq System. From the authors' description of their analysis: A later analysis counted about 76 million unique TCR beta chains across the 670 or so repertoires, and some 11 million of these chains were shared by at least two donors. Raw reads were error-corrected and collapsed into unique sequences by a nearest-neighbor algorithm in which closely related sequences were merged to remove PCR and sequencing errors. V, D and J gene segments were assigned by aligning CDR3 sequences to IMGT reference sequences. For a sequence to be retained, a match of at least six nucleotides was required to both a V gene segment and a J gene segment. Rearrangements were called productive when the CDR3 lacked stop codons and stayed in frame with V and J; all others were non-productive. CDR3 was defined by IMGT convention, running from the second conserved V-encoded cysteine to the conserved J-encoded phenylalanine. Sequences without an unambiguous match to a single V gene segment were excluded from the earlier analysis of about 630 of the donors. In an earlier analysis of 587 of the donors, V segments were called functional above 56.7% productive rearrangements and were called segregating when the between-donor standard deviation exceeded 5%. A statistical classification framework was developed to diagnose cytomegalovirus status using the catalog of TCR beta chain sequences. In a later analysis, V and J genes were assigned by comparing TCR nucleotide sequences against IMGT/GENE-DB human TR gene sequences. The TCRdist pipeline was used in a later analysis to assign CDR3 sequences and most-parsimonious VDJ recombination scenarios. In a later analysis, each TCR beta chain was defined by its CDR3 amino acid sequence together with its V-gene family, and reads lacking a unique V-gene family were excluded. To address suspected cross-contamination and a sequencing artifact, a later analysis removed 592 highly shared, low-generation-probability nucleotide sequences. In a later analysis, a clonal expansion index was calculated for each public chain from normalized within-repertoire ranks of inferred template counts. In a later analysis, generation probabilities were computed with a VDJ recombination model fitted to out-of-frame rearrangements, and the resulting probabilities were checked against IGoR. A later analysis scored TCR-TCR, TCR-HLA and TCR-CMV co-occurrence with hypergeometric tests, applying a repertoire-size bias correction to TCR pairs. To estimate false discovery rates, a later analysis permuted the HLA or CMV assignments 20 times. In a later analysis, co-occurring TCRs were grouped with DBSCAN, and TCRdist sequence similarity was added when clustering was performed within HLA-allele-positive subsets. Repertoires with fewer than 30,000 or more than 120,000 public chains, plus five repertoires with anomalous nucleotide sharing, were excluded from co-occurrence clustering. Drawn from immuneACCESS, this table holds only the in-frame rearrangements with V and J called that TCRdb kept. Clones are partly lost; checked studies trace under half to an unresolved V gene and leave the rest unexplained. The V and J calls and the clone size are those of that table, but D and trimming were determined from the DNA. The table for this sample shows roughly 39,000 clones. About 3% of the sample is held by the ten biggest clonotypes.

The CDR3 numbers 11 residues from cysteine through phenylalanine. The entry retains the CDR3 DNA only, 33 bases that are in frame from base 1. The germline V gene (reference sequence) supplies CDR1 LNHDA and CDR2 SQIVND. The trim is 11 bases for V and 5 bases for J, with a gap of 12 bases between the germline ends. Source material: PBMCs. The chain is encoded by TRBV19 joined to TRBJ1-2; perhaps TRBD1 is the D gene, with 6 bases matching. This clonotype originated in a woman under 40 in good health and CMV-seropositive. The nucleotide sequence is given as TGTGCCTTTCGCAGGGGATATGGCTACACCTTC. Its product reads: CAFRRGYGYTF.